This record concerns one TCR beta chain sequence. This entry is derived from a study of cytomegalovirus exposure and HLA in healthy donors. Study at large: Earlier results showed roughly 120 million unique TCR beta sequences derived from around 170 million T cells.

The PCR was carried out with 60 Vbeta primers and 13 Jbeta primers. TCRdb keeps only in-frame clones here, not all; method: immunoSEQ multiplex PCR. The data hold about 120,000 clones, with 65% to 85% observed a single time. Germline CDR1 LGHNA, CDR2 YSLEER. The J segment lost 1 base and the V segment lost 0 bases, leaving 5 bases of the junction unmatched. There are 17 residues in the CDR3. This clonotype was obtained from a woman aged 35 to 49 in good health and CMV-seropositive. V usage is TRBV4-3 and J usage is TRBJ2-3; 9 positions match TRBD2. Input material: PBMCs. The CDR3 protein is CASSQDSRGRGTDTQYF. CDR3 coding DNA: TGCGCCAGCAGCCAAGACTCTCGCGGGAGGGGCACAGATACGCAGTATTTT.